Sequencing of this T cell receptor (beta chain) was carried out in a study of blood T cell repertoires in COVID-19. Study summary: Material from acute and convalescent COVID-19 was sourced from the United States, Italy and Spain. Sources were T cells, B-cell-depleted T cells, or PBMCs; the material itself was cDNA or gDNA.

The trim removed 3 bases at V and 6 bases at J, leaving 3 bases unmatched. There are 15 residues in the CDR3. The V gene's germline CDR1 is LGHDT and CDR2 YNNKEL (reference sequence). As processed by the authors: Amplification of reference gene primers provided the estimated nucleated cell counts. Repertoires were generated with immunoSEQ multiplex PCR, while TCRdb's copy carries only in-frame clones and drops some. For V, J and clone size, that table is used; D and trimming come from the DNA. The profile shows 270,000 or so clones, around 89% of them singletons. The rearrangement links TRBV3-1 (or the pseudogene TRBV3-2) to TRBJ1-6; 9 nucleotides match TRBD1. Sequencing was performed on peripheral blood. This clonotype was sampled from a middle-aged man with acute or convalescent COVID-19. The CDR3 reads CASSQRQGGNSPLHF. The CDR3 DNA is TGTGCCAGCAGCCAGCGACAGGGGGGTAATTCACCCCTCCACTTT.